The 8 T cell receptor beta chains below all came from one sample that was sequenced in a study of a mutant IDH1 vaccine in newly diagnosed glioma. Time point described: week 35, safety follow-up. Every single dose of the vaccine, 300 ug of mutant IDH1 20-mer peptide, came with topical imiquimod. The assay was immunoSEQ multiplex PCR, and TCRdb's table has in-frame clones only and misses some. Of about 58,000 clones listed, roughly 79% are singletons. These receptors have no known antigen. Sequenced material: PBMCs, taken from a glioma patient whose treatment included an IDH1 peptide vaccine. These receptors came from a middle-aged man with glioma.

The rearrangement uses TRBV2 and TRBJ2-1, with 9 bases fitting TRBD2. Germline V gene data show CDR1 as SNHLY and CDR2 as FYNNEI. V gave up 7 bases and J gave up 2 bases; unmatched junction bases: 9. CDR3 length: 16 residues. In DNA form, the CDR3 reads TGTGCCAGCACCCTGAGGGGACTAGCCACCTACAATGAGCAGTTCTTC. This sequence encodes CASTLRGLATYNEQFF.

J is TRBJ2-3 and V is TRBV30; TRBD2 aligns across 8 bases. The CDR3 totals 16 residues. Trimming at V came to 1 base and at J to 0 bases, leaving 6 bases not matched to a gene. Germline CDR1 reads GTSNPN; CDR2 reads SVGIG (reference sequence). The CDR3 bases are TGTGCCTGGAGTGGCCGGGAGGGGCTTAGCACAGATACGCAGTATTTT. Translation gives CAWSGREGLSTDTQYF.

The CDR3: CASRLTGTSGGYEQYF. DNA for the CDR3: TGTGCAAGTCGCTTGACCGGGACTAGCGGGGGCTACGAGCAGTACTTC. The gene calls are TRBV12-2 and TRBJ2-7; the table calls TRBD2, which could not be checked here. TRBV12-2 is termed a pseudogene. This CDR3 comprises 16 residues.

The chain employs TRBV15 and TRBJ2-1; D unclear. The CDR3 contains 16 residues. With 1 base removed from V and 4 bases from J, the gap between germline ends came to 14 bases. Germline V CDR1 and CDR2: LNHNV, YYDKDF (reference sequence). As DNA, the CDR3 is TGTGCCACCAGCAGAGGGAAGACGGAGTCTTACAATGAGCAGTTCTTC. Residues: CATSRGKTESYNEQFF.

J is TRBJ2-7 and V is TRBV27, with a tentative D call TRBD2 (7 bases). The ends were cut back, 2 bases at V and 0 bases at J, with 17 bases in the middle. CDR3 length equals 17 residues. Germline V gene sequence: CDR1 MNHEY, CDR2 SMNVEV (reference sequence). The CDR3 DNA reads as TGTGCCAGCAGTTTAGAGGGGGGGGCAGGGAGCTCCTACGAGCAGTACTTC. This sequence encodes CASSLEGGAGSSYEQYF.

The chain couples TRBV6-1 to TRBJ2-3; perhaps TRBD1 as D (6 bases). V was clipped by 2 bases and J by 11 bases, with 14 bases between them. The CDR3 has 13 residues. Germline CDR1 MNHNS, CDR2 SASEGT. The CDR3 region is CASSEWLGGGQYF. In DNA, the CDR3 is TGTGCCAGCAGTGAATGGCTAGGGGGTGGGCAGTATTTT.

On this clone: Other DNA sequences in the sample encode the same CDR3. V gene TRBV5-1 combines with J gene TRBJ2-3; tentative D call: TRBD1 (5 bases). CDR3 length equals 15 residues. The germline gives CDR1 SGHRS, CDR2 YFSETQ. The V end lost 1 base, the J end lost 0 bases, and 9 bases lay between the germline ends. The DNA for the CDR3 is TGCGCCAGCAGCTTGAGGGGTGTGAGCACAGATACGCAGTATTTT. It translates to CASSLRGVSTDTQYF.

J is TRBJ1-5 and V is TRBV10-2; no clear D gene. From germline, CDR1 is WSHSY and CDR2 SAAADI. V was pared by 3 bases and J by 4 bases, with 10 bases between. There are 14 residues in the CDR3. As DNA, the CDR3 is TGCGCCAGCAGTGAAGTCGCCCTAAATCAGCCCCAGCATTTT. This codes for CASSEVALNQPQHF.